This T cell receptor beta chain was profiled in a study of blood T cell repertoires in COVID-19. Study in general: The United States, Italy and Spain provided the acute and convalescent COVID-19 samples.

In the original analysis: Scientists estimated how many nucleated cells there were by amplifying reference gene primers. Assay used: immunoSEQ multiplex PCR; TCRdb lists only in-frame clones, some missing. The DNA gave D and trimming, while V, J and clone size come from that table. The top ten clones hold about 5% of a sample with some 62,000 clones, about nine tenths of them seen once. The length of the CDR3 is 13 residues. Trimming shortened V by 8 bases and J by 8 bases, and 18 bases separated the two germline ends. The sequencing sample was made of peripheral blood. The rearrangement uses TRBV12-3 or TRBV12-4 and TRBJ1-2, with a possible D match to TRBD1 (6 bases). This TCR derives from a human donor in a cohort sampled during active COVID-19. CDR3 protein: CASSSGPQGGYTF. Written as DNA, the CDR3 is TGTGCCAGCTCTTCAGGGCCTCAGGGGGGCTACACCTTC.